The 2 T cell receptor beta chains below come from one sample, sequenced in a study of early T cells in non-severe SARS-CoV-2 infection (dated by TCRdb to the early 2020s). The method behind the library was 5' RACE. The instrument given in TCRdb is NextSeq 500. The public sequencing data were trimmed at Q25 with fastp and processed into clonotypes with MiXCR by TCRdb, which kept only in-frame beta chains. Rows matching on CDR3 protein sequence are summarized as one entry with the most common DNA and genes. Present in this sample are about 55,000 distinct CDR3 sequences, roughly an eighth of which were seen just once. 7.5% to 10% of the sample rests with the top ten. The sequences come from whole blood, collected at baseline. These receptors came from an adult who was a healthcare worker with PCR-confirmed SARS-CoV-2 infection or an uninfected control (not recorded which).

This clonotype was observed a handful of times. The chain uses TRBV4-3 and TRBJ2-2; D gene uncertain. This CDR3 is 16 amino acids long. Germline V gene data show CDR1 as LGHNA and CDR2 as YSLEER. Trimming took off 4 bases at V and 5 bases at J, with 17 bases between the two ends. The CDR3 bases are TGCGCCAGCAGCCGATCAGTAAGGACGGAAACCGGGGAGCTGTTTTTT. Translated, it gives CASSRSVRTETGELFF.

The CDR3, as DNA: TGCAGCGCCGAAGTTGACTTATTGACGGATACGCAGTATTTT. This codes for CSAEVDLLTDTQYF. V and J are TRBV29-1 and TRBJ2-3; D remains unclear. The V end lost 7 bases, the J end lost 6 bases, and 20 bases lay between the germline ends. The CDR3 is made up of 14 amino acids. CDR1 and CDR2 (germline): SQVTM, ANQGSEA.